These 24 T cell receptor beta chains originate from one sample sequenced in a study of blood T cells in healthy people across ages. Combining a sample-barcoded 5' primer with a J-beta primer mix, a second PCR ran for about 7 to 11 cycles. TCRdb re-called the 5' RACE reads with MiXCR, one entry per CDR3 protein. Of 850,000 to 1,100,000 distinct CDR3 sequences listed, 30% to 40% are singletons. Material for sequencing was blood. These receptors all stem from a man aged 18 to 35 in good health.

The V and J genes are TRBV12-3 or TRBV12-4 and TRBJ1-5; 7 positions agree with TRBD1. The CDR3 sequence is 16 residues long. V gave up 6 bases and J gave up 1 base; unmatched junction bases: 9. The CDR3 spells CASSLGQAMSNQPQHF. CDR3 in DNA: TGTGCCAGCAGCCTTGGACAGGCAATGAGCAATCAGCCCCAGCATTTT.

As regards this clonotype: An end of the junction differs from the germline gene, which may be a read error. This chain joins TRBV14 and TRBJ2-5; D uncertain. The germline CDR1 and CDR2 sequences are SGHDN and FVKESK. The CDR3 has 12 residues. The CDR3 coding sequence is TGTGCCAGCAGCGGCGGACCCTCAAAGCAGTACTTT. Its protein product is CASSGGPSKQYF.

The genes are TRBV10-3 and TRBJ2-5; D remains ambiguous. The CDR3 totals 16 residues. The germline V and J ends were trimmed by 2 bases and 11 bases, with 24 bases remaining between them. Germline lookup yields CDR1 ENHRY and CDR2 SYGVKD. CDR3 sequence reads: CAISEPDVTVGDEQYF. The CDR3 DNA follows: TGTGCCATCAGTGAGCCGGACGTGACGGTAGGCGATGAGCAGTACTTC.

The chain joins TRBV27 to TRBJ2-1; D possibly corresponds to TRBD2 (6 bases). Germline lookup yields CDR1 MNHEY and CDR2 SMNVEV (reference sequence). This CDR3 has 10 residues. V was trimmed by 10 bases and J by 13 bases, leaving 14 bases between them. The CDR3 region is CATPGETQFF. CDR3 DNA sequence: TGTGCCACCCCGGGGGAGACCCAGTTCTTC.

This CDR3 is CASSLGDRMVDTGELFF. The CDR3 DNA reads TGTGCCAGCAGCTTAGGGGACAGGATGGTTGACACCGGGGAGCTGTTTTTT. V is TRBV7-9 and J is TRBJ2-2, with 8 bases matching TRBD1. The trim removed 1 base at V and 3 bases at J, leaving 7 bases unmatched. CDR1 and CDR2 from the germline V gene are SEHNR and FQNEAQ (reference sequence). The CDR3 runs to 17 residues.

This rearrangement joins TRBV20-1 to TRBJ1-4, with D hard to call. Trimming took off 5 bases at V and 8 bases at J, with 18 bases between the two ends. The CDR3 spans 14 residues. CDR1 and CDR2 from the germline V gene are DFQATT and SNEGSKA (reference sequence). The CDR3 DNA reads as TGCAGTGCTCCCGAACGAGGGAGGTGGGAAAAACTGTTTTTT. It encodes CSAPERGRWEKLFF.

The chain has TRBV21-1 and TRBJ2-5. TRBV21-1 is assigned pseudogene status. CDR3 length: 14 residues. Here the CDR3 DNA reads TGTGCCAGCCGCGGTCTGAGAAATCAAGAGACCCAGTACTTC. Residues: CASRGLRNQETQYF.

To note about this clonotype: A clone one base away is much larger, so this may be a read error. V is TRBV9 and J is TRBJ1-2, with D possibly matching TRBD1 (5 bases). This CDR3 spans 15 amino acids. The V gene's germline CDR1 is SGDLS and CDR2 YYNGEE. The CDR3 sequence is CGSSVIRADNYGYTF. CDR3 DNA sequence: TGTGGCAGCAGCGTTATCAGGGCGGATAACTATGGCTACACCTTC.

V and J are TRBV5-6 and TRBJ2-3, with TRBD2 matching over 9 bases. Trimming at V came to 9 bases and at J to 2 bases, leaving 10 bases not matched to a gene. Germline CDR1 and CDR2: SGHDT and YYEEEE. This CDR3 contains 15 residues. The CDR3 sequence: CATRRAGGLTDTQYF. The CDR3 coding sequence is TGTGCCACCCGACGAGCGGGGGGCCTCACAGATACGCAGTATTTT.

V gene TRBV6-2 or TRBV6-3 combines with J gene TRBJ1-6; maybe TRBD1 (5 bases). Germline CDR1 MNHEY, CDR2 SVGEGT. The CDR3 loop spans 16 amino acids. Trimming pared 6 bases from V and 0 bases from J, leaving 12 bases between. CDR3 sequence: CASRPGHRSYNSPLHF. In DNA form, the CDR3 reads TGTGCCAGCAGACCCGGACACCGCTCCTATAATTCACCCCTCCACTTT.

V usage is TRBV20-1 and J usage is TRBJ2-2, with TRBD1 matching 7 bases. CDR1 and CDR2 from the germline V gene are DFQATT and SNEGSKA (reference sequence). The CDR3 loop spans 14 amino acids. With V trimmed by 3 bases and J by 2 bases, 3 bases remained unmatched. The CDR3 sequence is CSARGQRNTGELFF. The DNA for the CDR3 is TGCAGTGCTAGGGGACAGAGAAACACCGGGGAGCTGTTTTTT.

The chain has TRBV6-5 and TRBJ2-2; D unresolved. The CDR3 covers 15 residues. The germline V gene encodes CDR1 MNHEY and CDR2 SVGAGI. Deletions cut 2 bases from V and 4 bases from J, with 11 bases between. In DNA, the CDR3 is TGTGCCAGCAGTTACAAGATGGGTTTCACCGGGGAGCTGTTTTTT. Its protein product is CASSYKMGFTGELFF.

This chain links TRBV11-2 with TRBJ1-1, with D possibly being TRBD1 (5 bases). Germline V gene data show CDR1 as SGHAT and CDR2 as FQNNGV. There are 15 residues in the CDR3. Trimming cost V 3 bases and J 1 base, with 12 bases left between them. CDR3 in amino acids: CASSFRGSGNTEAFF. Written as DNA, the CDR3 is TGTGCCAGCAGCTTCCGGGGGTCTGGGAACACTGAAGCTTTCTTT.

This clonotype showed up just a few times. This chain links TRBV7-9 with TRBJ2-5; no clear D. The CDR3 covers 18 residues. Per germline, CDR1 SEHNR and CDR2 FQNEAQ (reference sequence). Between the trimmed V and J ends, which lost 2 bases and 1 base, there was a span of 20 bases. Written as DNA, the CDR3 is TGTGCCAGCAGCTTATATGGGTTTGGTCGCTCGGTCCAAGAGACCCAGTACTTC. It is translated as CASSLYGFGRSVQETQYF.

The CDR3 region has the DNA TGTGCCAGCAGCTTACAGGGGAAGTCCTACAATGAGCAGTTCTTC. Protein product: CASSLQGKSYNEQFF. The chain recombines TRBV11-2 with TRBJ2-1, with a weak D call TRBD1 (6 bases). Germline V gene sequence: CDR1 SGHAT, CDR2 FQNNGV. The germline V and J ends were trimmed by 2 bases and 1 base, with 9 bases remaining between them. The CDR3 is 15 amino acids.

This clonotype was recorded a few times. The V gene is TRBV7-9, the J gene TRBJ2-3; possibly TRBD2 for D (5 bases). The germline CDR1 and CDR2 sequences are SEHNR and FQNEAQ (reference sequence). V gave up 2 bases and J gave up 3 bases, with 12 bases separating them. The CDR3 covers 15 residues. CDR3 amino acids: CASSLSGSWTDTQYF. CDR3 in DNA: TGTGCCAGCAGCTTATCGGGGTCTTGGACAGATACGCAGTATTTT.

This clonotype was seen many times. The chain employs TRBV4-3 and TRBJ2-1; the D call may be TRBD1 or TRBD2 (5 bases each). Between the trimmed V and J ends, which lost 0 bases and 5 bases, there was a span of 8 bases. CDR3 length: 14 amino acids. Germline V gene lookup returns CDR1 LGHNA and CDR2 YSLEER. In DNA, the CDR3 is TGCGCCAGCAGCCAAGAATGGGGACACAATGAGCAGTTCTTC. Translating it yields CASSQEWGHNEQFF.

This clonotype turned up a few times. This rearrangement joins TRBV12-3 or TRBV12-4 to TRBJ2-1; TRBD1 is a possible D gene (5 bases). Trimming removed 3 bases from V and 12 bases from J, with 15 bases in between. The CDR3 is 13 amino acids. The CDR3 loop is CASSLSQGTGQFF. DNA of the CDR3: TGTGCCAGCAGTTTGTCCCAGGGTACCGGGCAGTTCTTC.

V is TRBV9 and J is TRBJ2-2; D possibly uses TRBD1 or TRBD2 (5 bases each). The CDR3 spans 16 residues. Trimming pared 2 bases from V and 4 bases from J, leaving 15 bases between. Per the germline V gene, CDR1 is SGDLS and CDR2 is YYNGEE. CDR3 in amino acids: CASSVAIWGTTGELFF. CDR3 in DNA: TGTGCCAGCAGCGTTGCCATCTGGGGGACCACCGGGGAGCTGTTTTTT.

This clonotype came up a few times. The rearrangement uses TRBV5-1 and TRBJ1-6, with 7 bases identical to TRBD1. The V gene end was trimmed by 4 bases and the J gene end by 4 bases; junction bases not matched to a gene: 5. CDR3 length equals 15 residues. Germline assignment: CDR1 SGHRS and CDR2 YFSETQ. The CDR3 loop is CASSAGQSYNSPLHF. DNA for the CDR3: TGCGCCAGCAGCGCGGGACAGAGTTATAATTCACCCCTCCACTTT.

This clonotype was observed a few times. The V call is TRBV14, the J call TRBJ1-1, with 8 bases identical to TRBD1. CDR1 SGHDN and CDR2 FVKESK come from the germline V gene. The CDR3 length is 12 residues. The junction had 2 bases not matched to a gene; V was cut back by 4 bases and J by 7 bases. CDR3 in DNA: TGTGCCAGCAGCCGAGGACAGGGTGAAGCTTTCTTT. Translated, it gives CASSRGQGEAFF.

The rearrangement uses TRBV20-1 and TRBJ2-3, with 15 positions matching TRBD2. Germline V gene data show CDR1 as DFQATT and CDR2 as SNEGSKA (reference sequence). The CDR3 has 19 amino acids. J gave up 6 bases and V 3 bases, and 16 bases lay outside the gene matches. The CDR3 coding sequence is TGCAGTGCTAGCGGACTAGCGGGGGGGGAACAGATCGTGTCGGATACGCAGTATTTT. It translates to CSASGLAGGEQIVSDTQYF.

A few counts support this clonotype. This CDR3 is CAIKGGLADEQFF. The DNA for the CDR3 is TGTGCCATCAAGGGGGGACTAGCCGATGAGCAGTTCTTC. The chain employs TRBV10-3 and TRBJ2-1; 9 nucleotides match TRBD2. The germline V gene encodes CDR1 ENHRY and CDR2 SYGVKD. The V segment lost 7 bases and the J segment 8 bases; nucleotides outside the gene matches: 6. The CDR3 contains 13 residues.

This clonotype was detected only a few times. V and J are TRBV27 and TRBJ1-1; 7 nucleotides agree with TRBD1. The CDR3 totals 17 residues. Unmatched junction bases numbered 11, after V lost 4 bases and J lost 0 bases. Germline V gene data show CDR1 as MNHEY and CDR2 as SMNVEV (reference sequence). DNA for the CDR3: TGTGCCAGCAGTTGGGGCAGGGGGGGGGCGATGAACACTGAAGCTTTCTTT. Translating it yields CASSWGRGGAMNTEAFF.